The clone carrying this T cell receptor beta chain was counted at least ten times. Amplification targeted TCR beta CDR3 regions from RNA transcripts. TCR CDR3 underwent first-round RT-PCR with the HTBI primer set. TCRdb used MiXCR to reprocess the multiplex PCR reads, holding one entry per CDR3 protein. The top ten clones hold under 35% of a sample with hundreds of thousands of distinct CDR3 sequences, about a fifth of them seen once. This specimen comes from a study of T cells in Graves' hyperthyroidism and ophthalmopathy. Across the study: Specimen type is peripheral blood, collected at initial diagnosis prior to any treatment.

This CDR3 spans 12 amino acids. Trimming stripped 3 bases from V and 12 bases from J, with 17 bases between. The germline V gene encodes CDR1 DFQATT and CDR2 SNEGSKA (reference sequence). In the ophthalmopathy cohort, Clinical Activity Score was at least 3, NOSPECS grade at least 4, and duration under 3 months. J is TRBJ2-5 and V is TRBV20-1; no reliable D call. Material for sequencing was blood. The TCR was taken from a man aged 25-45 years with Graves' ophthalmopathy. DNA for the CDR3: TGCAGTGCTAGTGGGTTTGGGCTCCCGGAGTACTTC. Protein: CSASGFGLPEYF.